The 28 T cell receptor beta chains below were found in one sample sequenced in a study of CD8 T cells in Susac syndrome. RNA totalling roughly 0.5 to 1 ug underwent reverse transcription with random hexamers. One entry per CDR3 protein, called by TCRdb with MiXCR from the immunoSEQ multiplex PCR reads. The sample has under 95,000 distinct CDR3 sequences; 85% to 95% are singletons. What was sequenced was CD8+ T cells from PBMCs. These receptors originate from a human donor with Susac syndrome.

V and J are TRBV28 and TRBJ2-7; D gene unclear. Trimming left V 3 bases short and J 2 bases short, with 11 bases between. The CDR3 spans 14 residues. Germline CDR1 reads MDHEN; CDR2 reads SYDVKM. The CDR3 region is CASSLSGLTYEQYF. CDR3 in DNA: TGTGCCAGCAGTTTGTCCGGGCTAACCTACGAGCAGTACTTC.

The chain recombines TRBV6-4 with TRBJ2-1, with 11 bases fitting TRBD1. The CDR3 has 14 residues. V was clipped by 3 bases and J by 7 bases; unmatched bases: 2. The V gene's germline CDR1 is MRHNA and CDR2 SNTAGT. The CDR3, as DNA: TGTGCCAGCAGTGAAGGGACAGGGGGGAATGAGCAGTTCTTC. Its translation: CASSEGTGGNEQFF.

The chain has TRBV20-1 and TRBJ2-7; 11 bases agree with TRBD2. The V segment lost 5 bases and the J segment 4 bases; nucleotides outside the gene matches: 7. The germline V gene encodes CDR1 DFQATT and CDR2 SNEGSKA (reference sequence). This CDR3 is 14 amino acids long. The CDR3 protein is CSAFTGLAGYEQYF. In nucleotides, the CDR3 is TGCAGTGCTTTTACAGGACTAGCGGGTTACGAGCAGTACTTC.

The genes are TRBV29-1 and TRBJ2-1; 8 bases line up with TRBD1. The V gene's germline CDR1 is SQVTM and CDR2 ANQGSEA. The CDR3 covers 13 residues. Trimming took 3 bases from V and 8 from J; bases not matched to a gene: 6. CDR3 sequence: CSVDRGHRDEQFF. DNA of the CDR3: TGCAGCGTTGACAGGGGGCATCGCGATGAGCAGTTCTTC.

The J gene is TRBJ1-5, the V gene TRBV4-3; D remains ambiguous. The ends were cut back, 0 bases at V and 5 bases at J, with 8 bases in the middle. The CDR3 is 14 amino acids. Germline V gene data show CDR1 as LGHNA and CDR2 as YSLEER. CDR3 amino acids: CASSQDLGDQPQHF. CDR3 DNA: TGCGCCAGCAGCCAAGATCTGGGAGATCAGCCCCAGCATTTT.

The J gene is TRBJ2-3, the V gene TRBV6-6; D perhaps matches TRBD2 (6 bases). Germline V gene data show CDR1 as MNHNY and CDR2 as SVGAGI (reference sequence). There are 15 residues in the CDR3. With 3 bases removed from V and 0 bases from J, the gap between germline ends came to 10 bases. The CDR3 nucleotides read TGTGCCAGCAGTTATATGCGGGGAAGCACAGATACGCAGTATTTT. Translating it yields CASSYMRGSTDTQYF.

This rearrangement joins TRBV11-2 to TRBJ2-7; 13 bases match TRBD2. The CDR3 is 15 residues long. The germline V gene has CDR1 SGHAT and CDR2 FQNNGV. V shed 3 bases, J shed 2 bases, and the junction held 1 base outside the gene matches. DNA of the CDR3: TGTGCCAGCAGCTTCGGGACTAGCGGGGCCTACGAGCAGTACTTC. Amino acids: CASSFGTSGAYEQYF.

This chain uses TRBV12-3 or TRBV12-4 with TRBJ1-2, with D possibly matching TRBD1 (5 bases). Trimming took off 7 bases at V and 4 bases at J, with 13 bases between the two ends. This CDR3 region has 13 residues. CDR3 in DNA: TGTGCCAGCACCATTGGGGGGTCCTATGGCTACACCTTC. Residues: CASTIGGSYGYTF.

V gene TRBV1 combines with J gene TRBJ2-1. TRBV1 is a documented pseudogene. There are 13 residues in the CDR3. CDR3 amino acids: CTSSQADADEQFF. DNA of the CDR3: TGCACCAGCAGCCAAGCGGATGCAGATGAGCAGTTCTTC.

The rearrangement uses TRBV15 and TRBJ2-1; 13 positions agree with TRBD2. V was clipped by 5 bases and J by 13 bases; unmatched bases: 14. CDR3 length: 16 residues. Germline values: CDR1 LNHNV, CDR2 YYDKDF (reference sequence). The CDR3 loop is CATSHPPGLAGVRQFF. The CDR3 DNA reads TGTGCCACCAGCCACCCGCCAGGACTAGCGGGAGTCCGACAGTTCTTC. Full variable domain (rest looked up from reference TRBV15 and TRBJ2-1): DAMVIQNPRYQVTQFGKPVTLSCSQTLNHNVMYWYQQKSSQAPKLLFHYYDKDFNNEADTPDNFQSRRPNTSFCFLDIRSPGLGDTAMYLCATSHPPGLAGVRQFFGPGTRLTVL.

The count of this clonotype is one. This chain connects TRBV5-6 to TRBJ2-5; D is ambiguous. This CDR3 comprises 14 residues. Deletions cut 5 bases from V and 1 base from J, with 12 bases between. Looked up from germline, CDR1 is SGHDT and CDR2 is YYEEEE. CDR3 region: CASSWTGIQETQYF. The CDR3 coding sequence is TGTGCCAGCAGTTGGACCGGCATCCAAGAGACCCAGTACTTC.

CDR3 sequence (DNA): TGTGCCAGCAGCTTAGGTCCCGACGAGCAGTACTTC. Amino acid sequence: CASSLGPDEQYF. V is TRBV13 and J is TRBJ2-7; D not resolved. Germline V lookup: CDR1 PRHDT, CDR2 FYEKMQ (reference sequence). This CDR3 is built from 12 residues. Trimming pared 0 bases from V and 5 bases from J, leaving 5 bases between.

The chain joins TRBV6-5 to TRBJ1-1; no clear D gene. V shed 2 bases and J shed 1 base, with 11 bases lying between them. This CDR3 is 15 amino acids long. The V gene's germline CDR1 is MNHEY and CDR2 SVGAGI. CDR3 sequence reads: CASSYGSTRNTEAFF. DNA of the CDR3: TGTGCCAGCAGTTACGGTTCCACCCGGAACACTGAAGCTTTCTTT.

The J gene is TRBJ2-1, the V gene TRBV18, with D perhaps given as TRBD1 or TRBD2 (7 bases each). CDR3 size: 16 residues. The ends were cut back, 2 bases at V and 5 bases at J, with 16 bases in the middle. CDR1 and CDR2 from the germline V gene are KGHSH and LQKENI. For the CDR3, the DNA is TGTGCCAGCTCACCAAGGACGCAGGGGGGGAACAATGAGCAGTTCTTC. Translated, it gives CASSPRTQGGNNEQFF.

The CDR3 DNA follows: TGTGCCAGCGGGTACGAGCAGTACTTC. This codes for CASGYEQYF. This chain connects TRBV7-9 to TRBJ2-7; D gene unclear. Germline V gene lookup returns CDR1 SEHNR and CDR2 FQNEAQ (reference sequence). Trimming removed 8 bases at V and 4 bases at J, with 3 bases between. The CDR3 has 9 residues.

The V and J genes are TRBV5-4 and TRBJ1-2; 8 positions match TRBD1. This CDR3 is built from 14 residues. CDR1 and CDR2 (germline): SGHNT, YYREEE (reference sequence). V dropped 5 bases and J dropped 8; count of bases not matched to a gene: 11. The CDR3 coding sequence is TGTGCCAGCAGAAATCCGGAGACAGGGGACGGCTACACCTTC. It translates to CASRNPETGDGYTF.

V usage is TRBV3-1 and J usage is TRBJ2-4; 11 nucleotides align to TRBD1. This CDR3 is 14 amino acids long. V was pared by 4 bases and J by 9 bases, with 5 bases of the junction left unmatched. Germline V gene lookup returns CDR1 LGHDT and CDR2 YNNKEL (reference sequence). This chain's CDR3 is CASSPGQGAGIQYF. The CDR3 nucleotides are TGTGCCAGCAGCCCCGGACAGGGGGCGGGCATTCAGTACTTC.

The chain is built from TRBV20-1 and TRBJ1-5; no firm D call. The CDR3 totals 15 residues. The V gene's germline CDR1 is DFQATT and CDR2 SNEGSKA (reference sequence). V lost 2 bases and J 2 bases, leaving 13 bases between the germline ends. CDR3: CSARSGPEGNQPQHF. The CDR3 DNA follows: TGCAGTGCTAGATCCGGGCCAGAGGGCAATCAGCCCCAGCATTTT.

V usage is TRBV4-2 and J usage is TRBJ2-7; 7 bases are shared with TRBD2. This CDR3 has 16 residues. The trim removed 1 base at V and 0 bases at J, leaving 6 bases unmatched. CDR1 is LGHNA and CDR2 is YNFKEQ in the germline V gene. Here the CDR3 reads CASSQAGLADSYEQYF. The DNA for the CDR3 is TGTGCCAGCAGCCAAGCAGGCCTAGCGGACTCCTACGAGCAGTACTTC.

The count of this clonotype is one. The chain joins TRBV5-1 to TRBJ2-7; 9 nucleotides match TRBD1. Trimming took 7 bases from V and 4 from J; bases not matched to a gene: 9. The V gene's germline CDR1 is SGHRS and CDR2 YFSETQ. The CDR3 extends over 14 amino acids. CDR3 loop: CASQSGTGSYEQYF. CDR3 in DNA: TGCGCCAGCCAATCTGGGACAGGGTCATACGAGCAGTACTTC.

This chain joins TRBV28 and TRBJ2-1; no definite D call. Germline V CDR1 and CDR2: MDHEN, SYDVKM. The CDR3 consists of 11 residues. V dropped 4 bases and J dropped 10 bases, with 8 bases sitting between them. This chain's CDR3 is CASSWLGEQFF. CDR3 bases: TGTGCCAGCAGTTGGCTCGGGGAGCAGTTCTTC.

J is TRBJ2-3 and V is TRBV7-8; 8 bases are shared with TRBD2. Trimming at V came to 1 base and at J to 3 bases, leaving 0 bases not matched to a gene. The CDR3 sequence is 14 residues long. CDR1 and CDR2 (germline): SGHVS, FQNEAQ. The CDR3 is CASSLERGTDTQYF. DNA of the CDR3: TGTGCCAGCAGCTTAGAGCGGGGGACAGATACGCAGTATTTT.

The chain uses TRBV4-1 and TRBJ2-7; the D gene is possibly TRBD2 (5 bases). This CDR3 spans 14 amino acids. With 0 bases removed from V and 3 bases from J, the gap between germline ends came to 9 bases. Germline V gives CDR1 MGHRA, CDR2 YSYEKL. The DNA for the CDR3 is TGCGCCAGCAGCCAAGATAAGGCGGGCTACGAGCAGTACTTC. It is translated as CASSQDKAGYEQYF.

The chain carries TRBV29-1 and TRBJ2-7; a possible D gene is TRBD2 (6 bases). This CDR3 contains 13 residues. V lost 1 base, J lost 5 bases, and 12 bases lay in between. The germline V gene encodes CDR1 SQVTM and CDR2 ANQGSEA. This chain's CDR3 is CSVEVPGANEQYF. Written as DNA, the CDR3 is TGCAGCGTTGAAGTACCGGGAGCGAACGAGCAGTACTTC.

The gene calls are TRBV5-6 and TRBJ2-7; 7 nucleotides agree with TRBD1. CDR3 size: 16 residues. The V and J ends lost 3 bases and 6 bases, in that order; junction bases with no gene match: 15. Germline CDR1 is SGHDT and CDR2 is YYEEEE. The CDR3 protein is CASSSWDSQLSIEQYF. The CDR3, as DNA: TGTGCCAGCAGCTCATGGGACAGCCAGCTTTCCATCGAGCAGTACTTC.

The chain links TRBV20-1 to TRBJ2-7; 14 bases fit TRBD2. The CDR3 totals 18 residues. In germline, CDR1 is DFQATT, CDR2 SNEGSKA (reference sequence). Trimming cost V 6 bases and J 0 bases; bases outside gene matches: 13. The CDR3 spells CSAEATGTSGRSSYEQYF. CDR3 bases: TGCAGTGCAGAGGCGACCGGGACTAGCGGGAGAAGCTCCTACGAGCAGTACTTC.

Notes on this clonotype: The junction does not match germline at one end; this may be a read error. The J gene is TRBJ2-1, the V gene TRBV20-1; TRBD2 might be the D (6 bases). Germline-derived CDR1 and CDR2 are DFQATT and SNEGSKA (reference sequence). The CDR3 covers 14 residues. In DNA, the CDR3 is TGCAGTGCCAGAGCGGGCTACGCGGGGAATGAGCAGTTCTTC. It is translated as CSARAGYAGNEQFF.

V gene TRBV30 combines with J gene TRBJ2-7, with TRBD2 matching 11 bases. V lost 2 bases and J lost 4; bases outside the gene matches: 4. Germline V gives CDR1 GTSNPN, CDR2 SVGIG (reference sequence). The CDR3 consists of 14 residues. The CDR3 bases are TGTGCCTGGAGTCTAGCGGGAGGCTTGTACGAGCAGTACTTC. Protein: CAWSLAGGLYEQYF.